This T cell receptor (beta chain) is drawn from a study of blood T cells in healthy people across ages. Broader study findings: PBMCs went unsorted, and a conclusive naive versus antigen-experienced comparison was therefore prevented. Strongly correlated with naive T cell percentage was TCR beta diversity.

Sample-barcoded 5' priming and a J-beta primer mix drove a second PCR of 7 to 11 cycles. Each cDNA was tagged by a template-switch adaptor containing 12 random nucleotides. One entry per CDR3 protein, called by TCRdb with MiXCR from the 5' RACE reads. The sample has about 930,000 distinct CDR3 sequences, just under 30% seen once. Per germline, CDR1 MGHRA and CDR2 YSYEKL. This CDR3 has 13 amino acids. In regard to this clonotype: What it binds is not known. The junction differs from germline at one of its ends, possibly a read error.

In addition, the sample was reused for a study of T cells of mothers and their children.

V gene TRBV4-1 combines with J gene TRBJ2-5; D unclear. Source material: blood. This TCR was sampled from a woman between 40 and 50 years old in good health. CDR3 in DNA: TGCGCCAGCAGTCAAGATAGGTACTACAAGCAGTACTTC. This codes for CASSQDRYYKQYF.